These 9 T cell receptor beta chains share one sample of origin, sequenced in a study of T-cell memory formation after mild COVID-19. TCRdb reprocessed the 5' RACE reads via MiXCR and lists one record per CDR3 protein. The sample has 250,000 or so distinct CDR3 sequences, 8% to 10% seen once; the top ten hold more than 20%. The sequenced material came from PBMCs or a T cell subset sorted from them (not recorded which). Receptor source: a man aged 18-30 years who had mild COVID-19 (a few samples of this study predate the infection). Cell type and time point are not known.

This clonotype was counted many times. This rearrangement joins TRBV12-3 or TRBV12-4 to TRBJ2-1, with 8 bases identical to TRBD2. This CDR3 has 13 amino acids. V lost 7 bases and J lost 12; bases outside the gene matches: 11. CDR3 in amino acids: CASTLLGAGGQFF. The DNA for the CDR3 is TGTGCCAGCACCCTCCTGGGGGCGGGGGGGCAGTTCTTC.

This clonotype is deemed large. This chain joins TRBV7-6 and TRBJ2-3; D is unresolved. Germline-derived CDR1 and CDR2 are SGHVS and FNYEAQ. The CDR3 totals 13 residues. The ends were cut back, 4 bases at V and 0 bases at J, with 5 bases in the middle. The CDR3 DNA reads as TGTGCCAGCAGCTACACTAGCACAGATACGCAGTATTTT. Translation gives CASSYTSTDTQYF.

The gene calls are TRBV12-3 or TRBV12-4 and TRBJ2-3; D uncertain. Trimming stripped 6 bases from V and 0 bases from J, with 13 bases between. CDR3 size: 15 residues. CDR3 coding DNA: TGTGCCAGCAGCCACAACTCCTGGAGCACAGATACGCAGTATTTT. Its protein is CASSHNSWSTDTQYF.

This clonotype was recorded once. V gene TRBV12-3 or TRBV12-4 combines with J gene TRBJ2-2; TRBD1 or TRBD2 may be the D gene (6 bases each). There are 16 residues in the CDR3. The V and J ends lost 0 bases and 3 bases respectively, with 11 bases between them. The CDR3 DNA sequence: TGTGCCAGCAGTTTAGCCCGGGGGCGGGACACCGGGGAGCTGTTTTTT. Its translation is CASSLARGRDTGELFF.

This clonotype was seen a handful of times. The chain is built from TRBV9 and TRBJ2-2, with D perhaps TRBD1 (6 bases). Germline CDR1 reads SGDLS; CDR2 reads YYNGEE. V was shortened by 0 bases and J by 0 bases, with 12 bases between the two germline ends. The CDR3 is 17 amino acids. The DNA of the CDR3 is TGTGCCAGCAGCGTAGTTGCTAGGACAGCGAACACCGGGGAGCTGTTTTTT. This encodes CASSVVARTANTGELFF.

This clonotype was seen many times. This chain connects TRBV12-3 or TRBV12-4 to TRBJ1-5; TRBD1 matches 9 bases. The CDR3 consists of 13 residues. V shed 8 bases and J 4 bases; nucleotides not matched to a gene: 3. The CDR3: CASGQGPNQPQHF. As DNA, the CDR3 is TGTGCCAGCGGACAGGGGCCGAATCAGCCCCAGCATTTT.

This rearrangement joins TRBV28 to TRBJ2-1; no definite D call. Per germline, CDR1 MDHEN and CDR2 SYDVKM. V dropped 3 bases and J dropped 1 base, with 19 bases sitting between them. The CDR3 extends over 18 amino acids. The CDR3 reads CASSLGWVERPSYNEQFF. CDR3 nucleotides: TGTGCCAGCAGTTTGGGGTGGGTGGAGAGACCGTCCTACAATGAGCAGTTCTTC. Looking up the rest from reference TRBV28 and TRBJ2-1 gives the full variable domain: DVKVTQSSRYLVKRTGEKVFLECVQDMDHENMFWYRQDPGLGLRLIYFSYDVKMKEKGDIPEGYSVSREKKERFSLILESASTNQTSMYLCASSLGWVERPSYNEQFFGPGTRLTVL.

This clonotype has at least ten counts. J is TRBJ2-5 and V is TRBV5-1, with D perhaps matching TRBD1 or TRBD2 (5 bases each). Germline V lookup: CDR1 SGHRS, CDR2 YFSETQ. There are 13 residues in the CDR3. Trimming left V 6 bases short and J 5 bases short, with 14 bases between. The CDR3 DNA is TGCGCCAGCACCGGTGGGGGTGAGGAGACCCAGTACTTC. Protein sequence: CASTGGGEETQYF.

This clonotype was seen a handful of times. CDR3 sequence reads: CSARSTSGPRNEQFF. CDR3 DNA: TGCAGTGCTAGAAGTACTAGCGGACCGAGGAATGAGCAGTTCTTC. The chain uses TRBV20-1 and TRBJ2-1, with TRBD2 matching over 8 bases. This CDR3 has 15 amino acids. The junction had 10 bases not matched to a gene; V was cut back by 2 bases and J by 7 bases. CDR1 and CDR2 (germline): DFQATT, SNEGSKA (reference sequence).